This TCR beta chain originates from a study of T cell repertoires in cytomegalovirus infection. The overall study: Public TCR beta signatures provided an indication of both CMV infection and a matching HLA type.

This clonotype was counted many times. In germline, CDR1 is MGHRA, CDR2 YSYEKL. This CDR3 comprises 16 residues. Trimming removed 4 bases at V and 3 bases at J, with 19 bases between. TCRdb called the reads again in MiXCR, with one record for every CDR3 protein. The repertoire includes approximately 500,000 distinct CDR3 sequences, approximately 15% of them detected once, and 20% to 30% sits in the top ten. The TCR sequence derives from a human donor in good health (CMV status not recorded). Some clones in this sample may be carry-over from other donors' samples. The sequenced material came from CD8+ T cells from PBMCs. This chain links TRBV4-1 with TRBJ2-7; D tentatively reads TRBD1 or TRBD2 (6 bases each). This chain's CDR3 is CASSPGARAGNYEQYF. As DNA, the CDR3 is TGCGCCAGCAGCCCAGGGGCTAGGGCGGGGAACTACGAGCAGTACTTC.